This T cell receptor (beta chain) derives from a study of human T cells and chemical hapten exposure. The CDR3 has 16 amino acids. The V gene lost 4 bases and the J gene lost 0 bases, with 13 bases spanning the gap. Germline V CDR1 and CDR2: SEHNR, FQNEAQ (reference sequence). Described time point: pre-sensitization, week 0. This sample's treatment: therapeutic diphenylcyclopropenone sensitization with weekly scalp DPC. This clonotype was counted ten times or more. TCRdb reprocessed the RACE reads via MiXCR and lists one record per CDR3 protein. The data contain fewer than 150,000 distinct CDR3 sequences, less than 15% of them singletons.

The clonotype comes from a young woman with alopecia areata. Some clones in this sample may be carry-over from other donors' samples. The sequencing used whole blood, collected in connection with sensitization to the hapten diphenylcyclopropenone (DPC). The chain has TRBV7-9 and TRBJ2-1; a possible D gene is TRBD2 (7 bases). CDR3 DNA sequence: TGTGCCAGCAGCTATGGCGGGGGCCGCTCCTACAATGAGCAGTTCTTC. It yields the protein CASSYGGGRSYNEQFF.